This TCR beta chain derives from a study of T cell responses to AZD1222 COVID-19 vaccine (dated by TCRdb to the early 2020s). Broadly, across the study: AZD1222 recipients with second doses at about 4 weeks or about 12 weeks were pooled, because spike-specific TCR depth and breadth did not differ between schedules. TCR sequencing covered roughly 230 trial participants: about 210 given two doses of AZD1222 and some 25 given two doses of MenACWY control vaccine. Trial participants were enrolled by age into 18-55, 56-69 and 70-plus year subgroups, with around 150, 28 and 57 TCR-sequenced participants respectively.

According to the study, the label for this sample's time point signals: baseline before first vaccination. Vaccinee samples were obtained from the UK trials COV001 and COV002, which included a single-blind randomized controlled phase 2/3 trial of AZD1222 (ChAdOx1 nCoV-19) in healthy adults. Trial participant PBMC samples were collected at day 0 and day 28 after the second dose for TCRbeta chain sequencing. V lost 1 base and J lost 8 bases; the stretch between them is 11 bases long. The CDR3 spans 13 residues, from the cysteine through the phenylalanine. Only the CDR3 DNA is retained, 39 bases long and in frame from the first base. From the germline V gene, CDR1 is MNHNS and CDR2 is SASEGT. As regards this clone: There is no known antigen for this receptor. Base qualities are missing; no much larger clone stands one base away.

The CDR3 regions of human TCRbeta chains were analyzed by immunosequencing. Per the authors' processing: Repertoire TCRs were matched against a reference library of SARS-CoV-2-specific TCRs generated with the MIRA antigen-specificity platform. Breadth was defined as the fraction of unique TCRs that were SARS-CoV-2-associated. Depth was defined as the fraction of total T cells that were SARS-CoV-2-associated. Using the MIRA data, each spike-specific TCR was mapped to the spike region that the TCR reacts to and placed in a CD4 or CD8 class. Log10-transformed breadth and depth values were compared by one-way ANOVA with Sidak's multiple comparisons tests. In its TCRdb copy, this immuneACCESS table keeps in-frame sequences only and misses some clones. Where compared with another copy, unresolved V genes explain less than half of these, and the others have no known cause. V, J and clone size reflect that table, while D and trimming were determined from the DNA. This sample lists approximately 150,000 clones; approximately 86% were detected once. Less than 3% of the sample comes from the top ten.

Summary of the overall study and its limitations: Conclusions about previously exposed vaccinees were limited because only 5 or 6 AZD1222 recipients were SARS-CoV-2 seropositive at baseline. Reportedly, close to half of the unique spike-specific TCRs recognized epitopes lying outside the regions that are mutated in the B.1.351 and B.1.1.7 variants. A significant rise in spike-specific TCR breadth and depth was observed after two AZD1222 doses relative to day 0 and relative to MenACWY recipients. Participants were mostly white British and included more females than males, and it was suggested by the authors that clonal diversity may have been underestimated. No day 14 peak-response samples were available, so repertoires were characterized only after the peak T cell response. The 56-69-year group was small, and its depth increase did not reach significance, likely because of low power. CD4 TCRs associated with the vaccine covered the entire spike protein, and the dominant responses were in regions 160-218 and 743-854.

This TCR derives from an adult in good health. The rearrangement joined TRBV6-1 to TRBJ1-1; no D gene call is confident. The sequences come from peripheral blood, collected on day 0 of AZD1222 vaccination. The sequenced DNA is TGTGCCAGCAGTGAAGACCTGGGCGCCGAAGCTTTCTTT. The resulting protein is CASSEDLGAEAFF.